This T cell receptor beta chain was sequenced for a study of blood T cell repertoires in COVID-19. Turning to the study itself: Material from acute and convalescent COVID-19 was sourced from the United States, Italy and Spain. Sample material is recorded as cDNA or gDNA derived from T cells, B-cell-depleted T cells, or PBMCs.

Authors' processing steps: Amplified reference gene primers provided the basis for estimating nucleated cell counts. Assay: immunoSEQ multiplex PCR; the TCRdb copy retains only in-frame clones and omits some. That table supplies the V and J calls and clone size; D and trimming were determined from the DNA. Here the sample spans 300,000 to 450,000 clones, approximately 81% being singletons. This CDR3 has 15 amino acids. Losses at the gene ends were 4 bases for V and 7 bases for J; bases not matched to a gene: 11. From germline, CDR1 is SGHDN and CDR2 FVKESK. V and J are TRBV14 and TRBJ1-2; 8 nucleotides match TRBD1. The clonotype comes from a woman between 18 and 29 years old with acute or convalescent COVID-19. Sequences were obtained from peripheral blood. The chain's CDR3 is CASSPGGQGAIGYTF. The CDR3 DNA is TGTGCCAGCAGCCCAGGAGGCCAGGGGGCTATTGGCTACACCTTC. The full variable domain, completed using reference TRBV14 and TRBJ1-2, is EAGVTQFPSHSVIEKGQTVTLRCDPISGHDNLYWYRRVMGKEIKFLLHFVKESKQDESGMPNNRFLAERTGGTYSTLKVQPAELEDSGVYFCASSPGGQGAIGYTFGSGTRLTVV.